The source of this T cell receptor beta chain is a study of chemoradiotherapy in HPV16-positive cancers. Study-wide points: Non-HPV-specific T cells did not expand in tumors during treatment, whereas candidate HPV-specific clones and E7-related motifs did.

V shed 1 base and J shed 0 bases, with 6 bases lying between them. The CDR3 runs 14 residues. The germline gives CDR1 SGHTA, CDR2 FQGNSA. About this clone: Its antigen is still unknown.

Method: immunoSEQ multiplex PCR; TCRdb's copy keeps in-frame clones and lacks some. The sample lists around 1,000 clones, just under 75% occurring once. The sequence was collected from a human donor with HPV-associated anogenital cancer. Sequences were derived from tumor tissue, sampled from a patient who underwent chemoradiotherapy. The chain links TRBV7-2 to TRBJ2-5; D gene uncertain. CDR3 coding DNA: TGTGCCAGCAGCTTAGTTGTATACCAAGAGACCCAGTACTTC. It is translated as CASSLVVYQETQYF.